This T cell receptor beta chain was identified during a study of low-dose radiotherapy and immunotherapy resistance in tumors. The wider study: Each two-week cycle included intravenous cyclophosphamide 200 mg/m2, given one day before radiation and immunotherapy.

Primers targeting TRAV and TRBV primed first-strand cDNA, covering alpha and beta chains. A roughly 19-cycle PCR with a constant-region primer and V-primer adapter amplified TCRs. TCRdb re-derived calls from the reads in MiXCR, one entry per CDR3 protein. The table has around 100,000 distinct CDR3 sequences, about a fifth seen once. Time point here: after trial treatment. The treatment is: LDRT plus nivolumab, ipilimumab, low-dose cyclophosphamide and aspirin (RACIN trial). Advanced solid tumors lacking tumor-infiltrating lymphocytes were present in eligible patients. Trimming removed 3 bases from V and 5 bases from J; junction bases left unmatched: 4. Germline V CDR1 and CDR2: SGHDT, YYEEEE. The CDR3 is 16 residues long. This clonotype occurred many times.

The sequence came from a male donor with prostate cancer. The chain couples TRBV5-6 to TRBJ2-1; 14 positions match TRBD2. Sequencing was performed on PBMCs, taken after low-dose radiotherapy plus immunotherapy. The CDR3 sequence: CASSWRLAGGHNEQFF. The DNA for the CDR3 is TGTGCCAGCAGCTGGAGACTAGCGGGGGGGCACAATGAGCAGTTCTTC.